The next 6 T cell receptor beta chains were all read from a single sample in a study of beta chain features in type 1 diabetes. Reverse transcribing all isolated RNA meant expressed TCRB transcripts were sequenced. Measured with immunoSEQ multiplex PCR; TCRdb has only the in-frame clones, and not every one. The sample has roughly 380,000 clones; around 20% are singletons. Material for sequencing was naive CD4+ T cells from blood. These TCRs come from a young woman in good health.

The chain combines TRBV4-2 with TRBJ2-7; D perhaps matches TRBD2 (5 bases). The germline CDR1 and CDR2 sequences are LGHNA and YNFKEQ. CDR3 size: 15 residues. With 4 bases removed from V and 6 bases from J, the gap between germline ends came to 19 bases. DNA for the CDR3: TGTGCCAGCAGCCCGTCTCGGGCCGACGCGGGCGAGCAGTACTTC. It is translated as CASSPSRADAGEQYF.

As regards this clone: The same CDR3 is also encoded by other DNA sequences in this sample. This chain links TRBV7-9 with TRBJ1-2; 9 nucleotides agree with TRBD1. J lost 5 bases, V lost 3 bases, and 1 base had no gene match. Germline lookup yields CDR1 SEHNR and CDR2 FQNEAQ (reference sequence). There are 13 residues in the CDR3. In DNA, the CDR3 is TGTGCCAGCAGCTTGGGACAGGGTTATGGCTACACCTTC. Translating gives CASSLGQGYGYTF.

The V and J genes are TRBV28 and TRBJ2-7; 15 nucleotides match TRBD2. From germline, CDR1 is MDHEN and CDR2 SYDVKM. CDR3 length equals 15 residues. Unmatched junction bases numbered 5, after V lost 6 bases and J lost 5 bases. The CDR3: CASSPRTSGGDEQYF. CDR3 bases: TGTGCCAGCAGCCCCAGGACTAGCGGGGGGGACGAGCAGTACTTC.

This chain uses TRBV25-1 with TRBJ2-1, with D maybe TRBD1 (5 bases). The CDR3 runs 17 residues. Trimming removed 4 bases from V and 0 bases from J, with 16 bases in between. Per the germline V gene, CDR1 is MGHDK and CDR2 is SYGVNS. The CDR3 sequence: CASSVARQISSYNEQFF. The DNA for the CDR3 is TGTGCCAGCAGTGTGGCCAGACAGATTAGCTCCTACAATGAGCAGTTCTTC.

There are a few counts of this clone. The chain links TRBV7-9 to TRBJ2-2; a possible D gene is TRBD2 (7 bases). CDR1 SEHNR and CDR2 FQNEAQ come from the germline V gene (reference sequence). V was clipped by 6 bases and J by 3 bases, with 14 bases between them. This CDR3 contains 15 residues. The CDR3 region is CASSSAGAYTGELFF. CDR3 nucleotides: TGTGCCAGCAGTTCGGCGGGGGCCTACACCGGGGAGCTGTTTTTT. Together with reference TRBV7-9 and TRBJ2-2, the CDR3 gives the full variable domain: DTGVSQNPRHKITKRGQNVTFRCDPISEHNRLYWYRQTLGQGPEFLTYFQNEAQLEKSRLLSDRFSAERPKGSFSTLEIQRTEQGDSAMYLCASSSAGAYTGELFFGEGSRLTVL.

A few counts support this clone. The rearrangement joins TRBV9 to TRBJ1-5; D is possibly TRBD1 (5 bases). V was cut by 4 bases and J by 4 bases, with 12 bases left in between. This CDR3 is 14 amino acids long. Germline CDR1 SGDLS, CDR2 YYNGEE. The CDR3 bases are TGTGCCAGCAGCCGGGGGAATACAAATCAGCCCCAGCATTTT. This translates into CASSRGNTNQPQHF.